This TCR beta chain was found in a study of T cell changes during pregnancy in multiple sclerosis. This clone appeared a few times. Germline CDR1 reads GTSNPN; CDR2 reads SVGIG (reference sequence). CDR3 length: 11 residues. V gave up 3 bases and J gave up 2 bases, with 4 bases separating them. Produced via immunoSEQ multiplex PCR; TCRdb's table is partial and in-frame only. This sample has 65,000 to 75,000 clones, with roughly 89% found just once. The specimen comprised peripheral blood, sampled after pregnancy. This sequence originates from a female donor in good health, enrolled as a control in a pregnancy study. The chain combines TRBV30 with TRBJ1-1; no definite D call. CDR3 nucleotide sequence: TGTGCCTGGAGCTTAAACACTGAAGCTTTCTTT. Amino acids: CAWSLNTEAFF.